This TCR beta chain was recorded in a study of T cell responses to AZD1222 COVID-19 vaccine. The germline V gene encodes CDR1 PRHDT and CDR2 FYEKMQ (reference sequence). The CDR3 loop spans 19 amino acids. V gave up 5 bases and J gave up 0 bases; unmatched junction bases: 16. Note on this clone: What it recognizes is unknown.

Second-dose intervals of approximately 4 or approximately 12 weeks were pooled. The repertoire was sequenced with immunoSEQ multiplex PCR; TCRdb's copy has only in-frame clones and lacks some. This sample has about 77,000 clones; more than 85% occur once, and the top ten carry roughly 5.1%. Study findings and constraints: Repertoires in all cases were sampled only once the peak T cell response had passed. Per reports, nearly half of all spike-specific TCRs target regions that are unmutated in variants. White British donors predominated, females outnumbered males, and clonal diversity was possibly underestimated.

The chain has TRBV13 and TRBJ1-3; 7 positions agree with TRBD1. Specimen: peripheral blood, collected 28 days after the second AZD1222 dose. The receptor's source is an adult who received the AZD1222 COVID-19 vaccine. The CDR3 DNA follows: TGTGCCAGCAGCCCCGACTCCTCGACAGGGACGAGCTCTGGAAACACCATATATTTT. Translation gives CASSPDSSTGTSSGNTIYF.